This TCR beta chain was recovered during a study of T-cell memory formation after mild COVID-19. Across the study: TCR clusters mostly belonged to single donors.

The V gene's germline CDR1 is SNHLY and CDR2 FYNNEI. The CDR3 totals 14 residues. TCRdb reprocessed the 5' RACE reads with MiXCR, giving one entry per CDR3 protein. The table lists approximately 500,000 distinct CDR3 sequences, 25% of them singletons. Study-level findings and limits: Clones that got smaller from day 15 to 85 had even CD4/CD8, while clones growing later tipped toward CD4+. Contracting CD4+ clones sat mainly in CM and EM; CD8+ in EMRA.

This clonotype was observed a handful of times. Its antigen is not known. One junction end disagrees with the germline gene, perhaps due to a read error. The chain links TRBV2 to TRBJ1-1; weak D call: TRBD1 (6 bases). The sample consisted of PBMCs or a T cell subset sorted from them (not recorded which). The receptor was derived from an adult woman who had mild COVID-19 (a few samples of this study predate the infection). Cell type and time point are not known. The CDR3 here is CASNEGQTNTEAFF. The CDR3 DNA reads TGTGCCAGCAATGAAGGACAGACGAACACTGAAGCTTTCTTT.